Listed below are T cell receptor beta chains from one sample, sequenced in a study of T cells in Graves' hyperthyroidism and ophthalmopathy. TCRdb passed the multiplex PCR reads through MiXCR, listing each CDR3 protein once. The data contain around 190,000 distinct CDR3 sequences, 17% of them singletons. The sample was blood. All receptors come from a woman in her forties or fifties with Graves' hyperthyroidism. Each CDR3 is given without its conserved first and last residue.

>TRBJ2-7|TRBV3-1
ASSYDLTYEQY
>TRBJ1-1|TRBV12-3/TRBV12-4
ASSLLTGGPNTEAF
>TRBJ2-5|TRBV7-9
ASSFGGPHQETQY
>TRBJ1-1|TRBV28
ASRDRTVSTEAF
>TRBJ1-3|TRBV5-6
ASSPANSGNTIY
>TRBJ2-1|TRBV27
ASNFDRGQYNEQF
>TRBJ1-2|TRBV30
AWSKRTLYGYT
>TRBJ1-2|TRBV4-1
ASSQGPRVMDGYT
>TRBJ2-3|TRBV4-2
ASSQLGGGTDTQY
>TRBJ1-1|TRBV6-2/TRBV6-3
ASHRGGVAEAF
>TRBJ1-1|TRBV5-1
ASRSPGLNTEAF
>TRBJ1-1|TRBV18
ASSPSLLPNTEAF
>TRBJ2-7|TRBV10-3
AISEGQTNYEQY
>TRBJ2-1|TRBV28
ASSSPSRESYNEQF
>TRBJ2-3|TRBV9
ASSVGTVASTDTQY
>TRBJ1-5|TRBV20-1
SARVRPPVH
>TRBJ2-5|TRBV20-1
SAQQEAQY
>TRBJ1-2|TRBV28
ASSSRDRDGYT
>TRBJ2-1|TRBV9
ASSVAPGTSGISEQF
>TRBJ2-5|TRBV7-7
ASSPTGAEGETQY
>TRBJ1-2|TRBV7-9
ASSYSTGAGYGYT
>TRBJ2-1|TRBV11-3
ASSLEEYNEQF
>TRBJ2-1|TRBV4-2
ASSQDWTSGYEQF
>TRBJ2-1|TRBV20-1
SARKRDYNEQF
>TRBJ2-5|TRBV5-1
ASSLAPPRAGSAKETQY